Sequencing of this T cell receptor beta chain was carried out in a study of shared clonotypes between healthy human individuals. General study points: Memory subsets had estimated richness that was generally smaller than that of naive subsets.

At deep level, the assay was performed. An even split of each subset's genomic DNA across several immunoSEQ plates was performed. This table comes from immunoSEQ multiplex PCR, and its TCRdb copy is limited to in-frame clones, with some not included. This table has about 580,000 clones, roughly 98% appearing once. Points on this clone: Its target is not known. Within the sample, other DNA sequences also encode this same CDR3.

Naive CD8 cells, CD45RO-negative and positively selected for CCR7, excluded terminally differentiated effector memory CD45RA+ cells. In germline, CDR1 is SGHRS, CDR2 YFSETQ. This CDR3 contains 13 residues. V lost 2 bases, J lost 3 bases, and 1 base stayed unmatched. This clonotype was sampled from a man aged 25-45 years in good health. This chain joins TRBV5-1 and TRBJ2-5; TRBD2 aligns across 7 bases. Sequencing input: naive CD8+ T cells sorted from blood. The chain's CDR3 is CASSLRGEETQYF. The CDR3 DNA sequence: TGCGCCAGCAGCTTACGGGGGGAAGAGACCCAGTACTTC.